Below are 7 T cell receptor beta chains sequenced from a single sample in a study of T cells in Graves' hyperthyroidism and ophthalmopathy. RNA transcripts gave rise to amplified TCR beta CDR3 regions. During a first-round RT-PCR of the TCR CDR3, the HTBI primer set was used. TCRdb ran MiXCR on the multiplex PCR reads and lists one entry per CDR3 protein. The data show approximately 330,000 distinct CDR3 sequences, roughly 18% seen once. Sequencing was performed on blood. These receptors were obtained from a woman between 50 and 59 years old with Graves' hyperthyroidism.

There are many counts of this clonotype. The V gene is TRBV6-2 or TRBV6-3, the J gene TRBJ2-7; 8 bases map to TRBD1. This CDR3 is built from 15 residues. CDR1 and CDR2 (germline): MNHEY, SVGEGT. The V gene end was trimmed by 9 bases and the J gene end by 1 base; junction bases not matched to a gene: 11. CDR3 DNA sequence: TGTGCCAGTACCCCCGCAGGGGGCAATTCCTACGAGCAGTACGTC. Translating gives CASTPAGGNSYEQYV.

This clonotype has just a few counts. V and J are TRBV29-1 and TRBJ2-4; 8 bases match TRBD1. Germline V lookup: CDR1 SQVTM, CDR2 ANQGSEA. Germline trimming cut 4 bases from V and 7 bases from J; bases unmatched to any gene: 3. CDR3 length equals 12 residues. CDR3 nucleotides: TGCAGCGTTGGGACAGGGCGGAACATTCAGTACTTC. It translates to CSVGTGRNIQYF.

This clonotype occurred many times. The CDR3: CASSLIGQETQYF. In DNA form, the CDR3 reads TGTGCCAGCAGTTTGATAGGCCAAGAGACCCAGTACTTC. The chain employs TRBV27 and TRBJ2-5; D remains unclear. Germline lookup yields CDR1 MNHEY and CDR2 SMNVEV (reference sequence). V lost 3 bases to trimming and J lost 1 base, with 6 bases between them. This CDR3 contains 13 residues.

This clonotype was seen a handful of times. The V and J genes are TRBV5-6 and TRBJ1-2; D is uncertain. Germline CDR1 reads SGHDT; CDR2 reads YYEEEE. With 4 bases removed from V and 2 bases from J, the gap between germline ends came to 9 bases. The CDR3 runs to 13 residues. The DNA of the CDR3 is TGTGCCAGCAGCATGACCCCCAACTATGGCTACACCTTC. Residues: CASSMTPNYGYTF.

The CDR3, as DNA: TGTGCCAGCAGCGTAACTTCGGCGGGGTCCACAGATACGCAGTATTTT. Residues: CASSVTSAGSTDTQYF. The chain employs TRBV11-2 and TRBJ2-3, with a weak D call TRBD2 (6 bases). Germline V gene lookup returns CDR1 SGHAT and CDR2 FQNNGV. Trimming removed 5 bases from V and 2 bases from J, with 17 bases in between. The CDR3 sequence is 16 residues long.

This clonotype was seen at least ten times. This chain links TRBV28 with TRBJ1-2, with D tentatively TRBD1 (6 bases). V lost 5 bases, J lost 3 bases, and 13 bases lay in between. The germline V gene encodes CDR1 MDHEN and CDR2 SYDVKM. The CDR3 sequence is 14 residues long. The CDR3 sequence is CASSDTGWDYGYTF. CDR3 nucleotide sequence: TGTGCCAGCAGTGACACAGGGTGGGACTATGGCTACACCTTC.

This clonotype was seen many times. This chain joins TRBV7-8 and TRBJ2-5; 10 nucleotides line up with TRBD1. The germline V gene has CDR1 SGHVS and CDR2 FQNEAQ. J was trimmed by 4 bases and V by 5 bases; bases with no gene match: 7. The CDR3 is made up of 15 amino acids. CDR3 in DNA: TGTGCCAGCAGCCCCGGGGACAGGGGTGGAGAGACCCAGTACTTC. Protein: CASSPGDRGGETQYF.